The 22 T cell receptor beta chains below were found in one sample sequenced in a study of Ad26.COV2.S vaccination and SARS-CoV-2 variants. Indicated treatment: some 19 received Ad26.COV2.S at low or high dose, single or two shots; roughly 5 received placebo; per-sample allocation not given. The samples date from day 63 after the first vaccine or placebo injection. The assay was immunoSEQ multiplex PCR, and TCRdb's table has in-frame clones only and misses some. The sample has a few hundred thousand clones, roughly 85% seen once; the top ten hold about 7.4%. Sequenced material: peripheral blood, taken in a trial of Ad26.COV2.S vaccine versus placebo. The receptors stem from a person aged 18 to 59 who received the Ad26.COV2.S COVID-19 vaccine or a placebo.

V is TRBV6-5 and J is TRBJ1-1; D is unclear. CDR1 MNHEY and CDR2 SVGAGI come from the germline V gene. The ends were cut back, 6 bases at V and 0 bases at J, with 14 bases in the middle. The CDR3 runs 15 residues. DNA of the CDR3: TGTGCCAGCAGCCACCCGGCGGACCTGAACACTGAAGCTTTCTTT. Protein product: CASSHPADLNTEAFF.

The rearrangement links TRBV4-1 to TRBJ2-5; D call uncertain. The length of the CDR3 is 15 residues. From germline, CDR1 is MGHRA and CDR2 YSYEKL. Trimming shortened V by 1 base and J by 1 base, and 10 bases separated the two germline ends. The CDR3 DNA sequence: TGCGCCAGCAGCCAAGTGGTGACCAGCCAAGAGACCCAGTACTTC. Encoded protein: CASSQVVTSQETQYF.

This chain uses TRBV7-9 with TRBJ2-7, with a weak D call TRBD1 (6 bases). Trimming removed 5 bases at V and 2 bases at J, with 13 bases between. Looked up from germline, CDR1 is SEHNR and CDR2 is FQNEAQ (reference sequence). The length of the CDR3 is 14 residues. CDR3 nucleotides: TGTGCCAGCAGCATTTGGACAGACCCCTACGAGCAGTACTTC. Translation gives CASSIWTDPYEQYF. Full variable domain (outside the CDR3, taken from reference TRBV7-9 and TRBJ2-7): DTGVSQNPRHKITKRGQNVTFRCDPISEHNRLYWYRQTLGQGPEFLTYFQNEAQLEKSRLLSDRFSAERPKGSFSTLEIQRTEQGDSAMYLCASSIWTDPYEQYFGPGTRLTVT.

This clone was seen once. The V call is TRBV19, the J call TRBJ1-3; 8 bases align to TRBD1. The CDR3 spans 13 residues. Per germline, CDR1 LNHDA and CDR2 SQIVND (reference sequence). The trim removed 5 bases at V and 9 bases at J, leaving 6 bases unmatched. The CDR3 sequence is CASSVGQGGTIYF. The CDR3 nucleotides read TGTGCCAGTAGTGTTGGACAGGGCGGCACCATATATTTT.

V and J are TRBV5-6 and TRBJ2-4; maybe TRBD2 (5 bases). The CDR3 spans 15 residues. V shed 4 bases and J shed 1 base, with 12 bases lying between them. Germline CDR1 and CDR2: SGHDT and YYEEEE. The CDR3 nucleotides read TGTGCCAGCAGCAACCTAAGAGGGGCCAAAAACATTCAGTACTTC. Translation gives CASSNLRGAKNIQYF.

In this sample, this clone turned up a few times. The CDR3 sequence: CASSNQQTRDSSGNTIYF. The CDR3, as DNA: TGTGCCAGCAGCAACCAGCAAACAAGGGACTCCTCTGGAAACACCATATATTTT. The chain links TRBV21-1 to TRBJ1-3. TRBV21-1 is noted as a pseudogene. The CDR3 has 18 residues.

This rearrangement joins TRBV6-1 to TRBJ1-2, with TRBD1 as a possible D gene (5 bases). The CDR3 loop spans 13 amino acids. The V gene's germline CDR1 is MNHNS and CDR2 SASEGT. Trimming shortened V by 3 bases and J by 7 bases, and 12 bases separated the two germline ends. The CDR3 reads CASSEGGWGGYTF. As DNA, the CDR3 is TGTGCCAGCAGTGAGGGGGGATGGGGTGGCTACACCTTC.

The CDR3 reads CASSSTGEEEKLFF. CDR3 DNA sequence: TGTGCCAGTAGTTCGACAGGGGAGGAGGAAAAACTGTTTTTT. The J gene is TRBJ1-4, the V gene TRBV19; 8 nucleotides match TRBD1. CDR1 LNHDA and CDR2 SQIVND come from the germline V gene (reference sequence). Trimming took 5 bases from V and 8 from J; bases not matched to a gene: 7. The CDR3 is 14 residues long.

This clone was recorded once. This sequence joins TRBV4-1 and TRBJ2-7, with 12 bases that match TRBD2. Germline V lookup: CDR1 MGHRA, CDR2 YSYEKL. Trimming at V came to 1 base and at J to 4 bases, leaving 8 bases not matched to a gene. The CDR3 runs to 17 residues. The CDR3 bases are TGCGCCAGCAGCCAAGCAACACTAGCGGGGGGCCATTACGAGCAGTACTTC. It translates to CASSQATLAGGHYEQYF.

The V gene is TRBV9, the J gene TRBJ1-2, with unresolved D. Germline CDR1 SGDLS, CDR2 YYNGEE. The CDR3 has 12 amino acids. Trimming cost V 3 bases and J 1 base, with 4 bases left between them. The CDR3 DNA is TGTGCCAGCAGCGCCGGTAACTATGGCTACACCTTC. Encoded protein: CASSAGNYGYTF.

V is TRBV2 and J is TRBJ1-2, with TRBD1 matching over 8 bases. Germline assignment: CDR1 SNHLY and CDR2 FYNNEI. CDR3 length equals 12 residues. The V and J ends lost 6 bases and 8 bases, in that order; junction bases with no gene match: 5. The CDR3 protein is CASRDRVWGYTF. In DNA, the CDR3 is TGTGCCAGCAGGGACAGGGTTTGGGGCTACACCTTC.

The chain has TRBV5-1 and TRBJ1-1; D gene ambiguous. The CDR3 loop spans 14 amino acids. Germline V gives CDR1 SGHRS, CDR2 YFSETQ. V was shortened by 0 bases and J by 8 bases, with 14 bases between the two germline ends. CDR3 DNA sequence: TGCGCCAGCAGCTTGGTGGTCGGGGTACCGGAAGCTTTCTTT. It translates to CASSLVVGVPEAFF.

This clone is a singleton in its sample. The chain employs TRBV6-5 and TRBJ2-5; 8 nucleotides line up with TRBD2. Trimming cost V 2 bases and J 2 bases; bases outside gene matches: 4. This CDR3 comprises 15 residues. Germline V gives CDR1 MNHEY, CDR2 SVGAGI. CDR3 loop: CASSYGVAGQETQYF. The CDR3 DNA follows: TGTGCCAGCAGTTACGGGGTAGCGGGGCAAGAGACCCAGTACTTC.

This clone was counted only a few times. The chain combines TRBV7-2 with TRBJ1-5; no clear D gene. Germline V gene lookup returns CDR1 SGHTA and CDR2 FQGNSA. Between the trimmed V and J ends, which lost 5 bases and 7 bases, there was a span of 9 bases. The CDR3 contains 12 residues. CDR3 bases: TGTGCCAGCAGCCCCCATGGCCAGCCCCAGCATTTT. Protein product: CASSPHGQPQHF.

This clone was picked up one time. This sequence joins TRBV10-1 and TRBJ2-3; D tentatively reads TRBD1 or TRBD2 (5 bases each). V was cut by 2 bases and J by 2 bases, with 17 bases left in between. Germline V gene sequence: CDR1 WNHNN, CDR2 SYGVQD (reference sequence). This CDR3 region has 17 residues. The CDR3 nucleotides are TGCGCCAGCAGTGAGGGGGCCGGACTTCTTAACACAGATACGCAGTATTTT. This encodes CASSEGAGLLNTDTQYF.

CDR3: CASSLGARALGNTEAFF. CDR3 coding DNA: TGTGCCAGCAGCTTGGGGGCCAGGGCTCTGGGGAACACTGAAGCTTTCTTT. The chain is built from TRBV5-4 and TRBJ1-1; D possibly corresponds to TRBD1 (5 bases). Germline V CDR1 and CDR2: SGHNT, YYREEE (reference sequence). This CDR3 has 17 residues. Trimming shortened V by 0 bases and J by 1 base, and 16 bases separated the two germline ends.

The V gene is TRBV4-1, the J gene TRBJ1-2; 8 bases line up with TRBD1. Germline CDR1 is MGHRA and CDR2 is YSYEKL. The J segment lost 8 bases and the V segment lost 4 bases, leaving 9 bases of the junction unmatched. This CDR3 has 14 amino acids. In nucleotides, the CDR3 is TGCGCCAGCAGCCGCGGACAGGGTCTAAGAGGCTACACCTTC. It encodes CASSRGQGLRGYTF.

The chain uses TRBV19 and TRBJ1-2, with D possibly matching TRBD1 (6 bases). V lost 6 bases, J lost 7 bases, and 27 bases lay in between. The CDR3 has 17 residues. The germline V gene has CDR1 LNHDA and CDR2 SQIVND (reference sequence). This chain's CDR3 is CASSPSLAGARVGGYTF. In nucleotides, the CDR3 is TGTGCCAGTAGCCCCTCGCTAGCAGGGGCGAGAGTCGGTGGCTACACCTTC.

The V call is TRBV7-6, the J call TRBJ2-5; 8 bases match TRBD1. The CDR3 is made up of 13 amino acids. V was clipped by 7 bases and J by 5 bases; unmatched bases: 6. CDR1 is SGHVS, CDR2 FNYEAQ, per germline. DNA for the CDR3: TGTGCCAGCAACCCAGGGGGCTGGGAGACCCAGTACTTC. This sequence encodes CASNPGGWETQYF. The full variable domain, completed using reference TRBV7-6 and TRBJ2-5, is GAGVSQSPRYKVTKRGQDVALRCDPISGHVSLYWYRQALGQGPEFLTYFNYEAQQDKSGLPNDRFSAERPEGSISTLTIQRTEQRDSAMYRCASNPGGWETQYFGPGTRLLVL.

J is TRBJ1-2 and V is TRBV2; D possibly corresponds to TRBD1 (5 bases). Germline V lookup: CDR1 SNHLY, CDR2 FYNNEI. Between the trimmed V and J ends, which lost 6 bases and 6 bases, there was a span of 17 bases. The CDR3 sequence is 14 residues long. The CDR3 bases are TGTGCCAGCAGCCCGAGTTCAGGGAGAAATGGCTACACCTTC. Amino acids: CASSPSSGRNGYTF.

This chain joins TRBV18 and TRBJ2-2; TRBD1 might be the D (6 bases). This CDR3 contains 15 residues. Germline values: CDR1 KGHSH, CDR2 LQKENI. Trimming cost V 6 bases and J 1 base, with 12 bases left between them. The CDR3 loop is CASSQGQGNTGELFF. The CDR3 region has the DNA TGTGCCAGCTCTCAGGGGCAGGGGAACACCGGGGAGCTGTTTTTT.

In nucleotides, the CDR3 is TGTGCCTGGAGAAAAGGATTTGTGGGGGACGAAAACATTCAGTACTTC. This codes for CAWRKGFVGDENIQYF. The V call is TRBV30, the J call TRBJ2-4; D could derive from TRBD1 or TRBD2 (5 bases each). This CDR3 is built from 16 residues. V lost 3 bases and J 5 bases, leaving 20 bases between the germline ends. Germline values: CDR1 GTSNPN, CDR2 SVGIG (reference sequence).